Below, 9 T cell receptor beta chains from the same sample are listed, as sequenced in a study of CD8+ T cells in alopecia areata. Reverse transcribed after extraction, RNA yielded cDNA as the sequencing template. Here immunoSEQ multiplex PCR was the method, and the copy in TCRdb shows in-frame clones only, minus some. The table has roughly 200,000 clones, approximately 40% seen once. Described treatment: oral pan-JAK inhibitor, 5-10 mg twice daily. The input for sequencing was CD4+ T cells sorted from blood, taken at approximately week 37, from a patient treated with tofacitinib. The receptor set was obtained from a human donor with alopecia areata.

CDR3 DNA sequence: TGCGCCAGCAGCCTTACTAGCGGAGAGACCCAGTACTTC. Encoded protein: CASSLTSGETQYF. V and J are TRBV5-1 and TRBJ2-5, with 8 bases identical to TRBD2. The ends lost 4 bases at V and 4 bases at J; junction bases unmatched: 3. The CDR3 is 13 residues long. CDR1 is SGHRS, CDR2 YFSETQ, per germline.

The chain combines TRBV2 with TRBJ1-3; D not certain. The germline V and J ends were trimmed by 2 bases and 0 bases, with 14 bases remaining between them. The CDR3 totals 17 residues. Germline loops: CDR1 SNHLY, CDR2 FYNNEI. The DNA for the CDR3 is TGTGCCAGCAGTGAATCTCTTGGAGGGAGCTCTGGAAACACCATATATTTT. Its translation is CASSESLGGSSGNTIYF.

CDR3 amino acids: CAWRQGWPNEKLFF. The CDR3 coding sequence is TGTGCCTGGAGGCAGGGGTGGCCTAATGAAAAACTGTTTTTT. The chain joins TRBV30 to TRBJ1-4; weak D call: TRBD1 (6 bases). Between the trimmed V and J ends, which lost 3 bases and 3 bases, there was a span of 11 bases. The germline V gene encodes CDR1 GTSNPN and CDR2 SVGIG (reference sequence). This CDR3 spans 14 amino acids.

V is TRBV4-3 and J is TRBJ1-6; D is perhaps TRBD1 (5 bases). V gave up 3 bases and J gave up 10 bases, with 13 bases separating them. The CDR3 length is 14 residues. The germline V gene encodes CDR1 LGHNA and CDR2 YSLEER. The CDR3 is CASSQGLNGSPLHF. The CDR3 DNA reads TGCGCCAGCAGCCAGGGACTCAATGGGTCACCCCTCCACTTT.

This rearrangement joins TRBV20-1 to TRBJ1-4, with D uncertain. V dropped 2 bases and J dropped 8 bases, with 6 bases sitting between them. CDR1 is DFQATT, CDR2 SNEGSKA, per germline (reference sequence). CDR3 length: 11 residues. CDR3 loop: CSARSGEKLFF. The DNA for the CDR3 is TGCAGTGCTAGATCGGGAGAAAAACTGTTTTTT.

This clone was counted many times. The chain combines TRBV29-1 with TRBJ2-1; 8 bases map to TRBD1. V lost 3 bases and J lost 1; bases outside the gene matches: 5. CDR1 and CDR2 from the germline V gene are SQVTM and ANQGSEA. The CDR3 length is 15 residues. CDR3 amino acids: CSVDFTGGSYNEQFF. CDR3 bases: TGCAGCGTTGATTTTACAGGGGGGTCCTACAATGAGCAGTTCTTC.

The rearrangement uses TRBV7-9 and TRBJ1-1; TRBD1 aligns across 8 bases. The germline V gene encodes CDR1 SEHNR and CDR2 FQNEAQ (reference sequence). The CDR3 sequence is 14 residues long. V dropped 5 bases and J dropped 5; count of bases not matched to a gene: 7. The CDR3 coding sequence is TGTGCCAGCAGCGCCCGACAGGGGTTTACTGAAGCTTTCTTT. It specifies CASSARQGFTEAFF.

The J gene is TRBJ1-1, the V gene TRBV9; D is unclear. Germline CDR1 is SGDLS and CDR2 is YYNGEE. Trimming removed 1 base at V and 1 base at J, with 11 bases between. This CDR3 has 15 amino acids. The chain's CDR3 is CASSVSPDKNTEAFF. The CDR3 DNA is TGTGCCAGCAGCGTAAGTCCCGACAAGAACACTGAAGCTTTCTTT.

This rearrangement joins TRBV4-3 to TRBJ2-3, with 7 positions matching TRBD1. Germline loops: CDR1 LGHNA, CDR2 YSLEER. This CDR3 is built from 13 residues. The J segment lost 3 bases and the V segment lost 4 bases, leaving 1 base of the junction unmatched. CDR3 protein: CASSPQGTDTQYF. In DNA, the CDR3 is TGCGCCAGCAGCCCACAGGGGACAGATACGCAGTATTTT.